This T cell receptor beta chain came from a study of shared clonotypes between healthy human individuals. Study information: Each donor had three CD4 naive, three CD4 memory, two CD8 naive and one CD8 memory plate.

CDR1 SNHLY and CDR2 FYNNEI come from the germline V gene. V lost 6 bases and J lost 5, with 13 bases in between. The CDR3 is 13 amino acids. In regard to this clone: The target antigen is unknown.

Profiling relied on immunoSEQ multiplex PCR, and the TCRdb table lists in-frame clones only, not all of them. The sample lists 2 million to 2.5 million clones, about 94% occurring once. Whole-study findings and limits: With a handful of donors compared, 4.5% to 6.5% of naive CD4 clonotypes were shared.

This clonotype was obtained from a man aged 18 to 35 in good health. The chain couples TRBV2 to TRBJ2-5; D might be TRBD2 (6 bases). The sequenced material came from naive CD4+ T cells sorted from blood. Specified subset: CD45RA+ positively selected. CDR3 in amino acids: CASSMRGVETQYF. The CDR3 nucleotides read TGTGCCAGCAGCATGCGGGGCGTGGAGACCCAGTACTTC.